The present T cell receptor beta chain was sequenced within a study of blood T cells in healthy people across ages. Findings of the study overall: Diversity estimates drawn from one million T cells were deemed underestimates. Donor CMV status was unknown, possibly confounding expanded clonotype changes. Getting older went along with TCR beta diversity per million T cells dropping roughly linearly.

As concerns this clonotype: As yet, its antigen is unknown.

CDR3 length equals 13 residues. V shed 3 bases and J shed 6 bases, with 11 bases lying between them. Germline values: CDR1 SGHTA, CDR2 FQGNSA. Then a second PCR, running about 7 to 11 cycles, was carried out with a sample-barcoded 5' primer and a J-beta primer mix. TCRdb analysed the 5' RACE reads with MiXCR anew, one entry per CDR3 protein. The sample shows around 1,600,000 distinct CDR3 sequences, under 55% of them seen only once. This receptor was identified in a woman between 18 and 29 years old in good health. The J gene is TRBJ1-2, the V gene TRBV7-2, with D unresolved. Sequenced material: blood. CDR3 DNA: TGTGCCAGCAGCTTTTTTAGGGATGATGGCTACACCTTC. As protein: CASSFFRDDGYTF.